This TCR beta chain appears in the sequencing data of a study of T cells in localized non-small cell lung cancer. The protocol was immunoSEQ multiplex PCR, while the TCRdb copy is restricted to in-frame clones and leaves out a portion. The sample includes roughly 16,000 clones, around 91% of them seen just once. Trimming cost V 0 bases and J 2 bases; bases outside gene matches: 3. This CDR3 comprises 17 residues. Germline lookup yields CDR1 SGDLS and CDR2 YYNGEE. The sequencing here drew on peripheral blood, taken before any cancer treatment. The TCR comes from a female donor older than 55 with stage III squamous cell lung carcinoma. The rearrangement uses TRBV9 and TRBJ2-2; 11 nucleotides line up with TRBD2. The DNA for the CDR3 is TGTGCCAGCAGCGTAGGGCTAGCGGGGGGAAACACCGGGGAGCTGTTTTTT. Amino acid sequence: CASSVGLAGGNTGELFF.